This paragraph covers one T cell receptor (beta chain) sequence. The CDR3 length is 16 residues. Germline V lookup: CDR1 SGHTA, CDR2 FQGNSA. The V end lost 2 bases, the J end lost 4 bases, and 15 bases lay between the germline ends. The data originate from a study of T cell responses to AZD1222 COVID-19 vaccine. Assay used: immunoSEQ multiplex PCR; TCRdb lists only in-frame clones, some missing. In the table there are about 140,000 clones, 85% to 95% of which are singletons. The source is an adult in good health. J is TRBJ2-1 and V is TRBV7-2; D might be TRBD2 (5 bases). Sequences were derived from peripheral blood, sampled on day 0 of AZD1222 vaccination. The CDR3 DNA is TGTGCCAGCAGCTTAAAGGGCGGGTTCGGATACAATGAGCAGTTCTTC. Residues: CASSLKGGFGYNEQFF.